One T cell receptor beta chain is described in this entry. The antigen is not known. This sample is part of a study of T cell responses to AZD1222 COVID-19 vaccine. General study points: Among spike-specific TCRs, nearly half reportedly target unmutated variant regions. It was only six AZD1222 recipients who were seropositive at baseline.

Profiling relied on immunoSEQ multiplex PCR, and the TCRdb table lists in-frame clones only, not all of them. This table has about 120,000 clones, about 86% appearing once. Germline loops: CDR1 SGDLS, CDR2 YYNGEE. V shed 6 bases and J 4 bases; nucleotides not matched to a gene: 1. The CDR3 is made up of 13 amino acids. The chain employs TRBV9 and TRBJ2-1; TRBD2 matches 10 bases. This TCR was sampled from an adult who received the AZD1222 COVID-19 vaccine. Sequencing used peripheral blood, obtained 28 days after the second AZD1222 dose. The CDR3 loop reads CASNSGGYNEQFF. The CDR3 DNA follows: TGTGCCAGCAATAGCGGGGGGTACAATGAGCAGTTCTTC.